This T cell receptor (beta chain) was documented in a study of shared clonotypes between healthy human individuals. General study results and limits: Lower generation probabilities were found for non-shared clonotypes than for those shared by all four donors.

Note on this clone: The antigen is unknown.

The CDR3 extends over 16 amino acids. In germline, CDR1 is SGHNT, CDR2 YENEEA. V gave up 3 bases and J gave up 8 bases; unmatched junction bases: 7. The table came from immunoSEQ multiplex PCR; TCRdb's copy has only in-frame clones and leaves some out. This table has 1,500,000 or so clones, over 95% appearing once. This chain joins TRBV11-3 and TRBJ2-1; the match to TRBD2 covers 13 bases. Input material: naive CD4+ T cells sorted from blood. Specified subset: CD45RA+ positively selected. This receptor was taken from a man younger than 45 in good health. Here the CDR3 reads CASSFGTSGTQDEQFF. Here the CDR3 DNA reads TGTGCCAGCAGCTTCGGGACTAGCGGGACTCAGGATGAGCAGTTCTTC.